These 8 T cell receptor beta chains were all obtained from the same sample, sequenced in a study of blood T cell repertoires in COVID-19. Method: immunoSEQ multiplex PCR; TCRdb's copy keeps in-frame clones and lacks some. The repertoire holds 13,000 to 15,000 clones, with roughly 84% as singletons. Sample: peripheral blood. These receptors all stem from a man aged 45-65 years with active COVID-19.

The rearrangement links TRBV2 to TRBJ2-1; TRBD2 aligns across 7 bases. Germline CDR1 is SNHLY and CDR2 is FYNNEI. J was trimmed by 2 bases and V by 6 bases; bases with no gene match: 4. This CDR3 comprises 14 residues. The CDR3 sequence: CASRPSGTYNEQFF. CDR3 DNA sequence: TGTGCCAGCAGACCCAGCGGGACCTACAATGAGCAGTTCTTC.

The CDR3 region is CASSTPKGGWSYNEQFF. CDR3 DNA sequence: TGTGCCAGCAGTACACCCAAAGGAGGCTGGTCCTACAATGAGCAGTTCTTC. This chain uses TRBV28 with TRBJ2-1; TRBD2 is a possible D gene (5 bases). Germline loops: CDR1 MDHEN, CDR2 SYDVKM. Trimming removed 5 bases at V and 1 base at J, with 18 bases between. The CDR3 covers 17 residues.

This clone was detected only a few times. CDR3 sequence reads: CASSQAEPQETQYF. The CDR3 DNA reads as TGTGCCAGCAGTCAGGCTGAGCCCCAAGAGACCCAGTACTTC. The genes are TRBV3-1 (or the pseudogene TRBV3-2) and TRBJ2-5; D ambiguous. Trimming removed 6 bases at V and 1 base at J, with 12 bases between. The CDR3 is 14 amino acids. The germline CDR1 and CDR2 sequences are LGHDT and YNNKEL (reference sequence).

V gene TRBV21-1 combines with J gene TRBJ2-1; the tabulated D call, TRBD2, remains unverified against the DNA. TRBV21-1 is classified as a pseudogene. This CDR3 comprises 16 residues. The CDR3 DNA is TGTGCCAGCAGCGCTTCTAGCGGGAACTCCTACAATGAGCAGTTCTTC. Amino acid sequence: CASSASSGNSYNEQFF.

The J gene is TRBJ2-2, the V gene TRBV5-1, with 8 bases fitting TRBD1. This CDR3 comprises 17 residues. The V gene's germline CDR1 is SGHRS and CDR2 YFSETQ. Trimming took 3 bases from V and 7 from J; bases not matched to a gene: 14. The CDR3 nucleotides are TGCGCCAGCAGCTCTTTGATGACAGGGGAACATCACGGGGAGCTGTTTTTT. Its protein product is CASSSLMTGEHHGELFF.

The J gene is TRBJ1-2, the V gene TRBV4-1, with D possibly matching TRBD1 (5 bases). Deletions cut 2 bases from V and 4 bases from J, with 20 bases between. The CDR3 contains 17 residues. Germline CDR1 MGHRA, CDR2 YSYEKL. CDR3 DNA: TGCGCCAGCAGCCAAAATGACTTCACTCTTAGGGGCTATGGCTACACCTTC. Translated, it gives CASSQNDFTLRGYGYTF.

This clone was counted once. This chain uses TRBV7-6 with TRBJ2-7, with D possibly TRBD1 on 5 matching bases. This CDR3 is built from 13 residues. Germline V gives CDR1 SGHVS, CDR2 FNYEAQ. V dropped 1 base and J dropped 7 bases, with 11 bases sitting between them. In DNA form, the CDR3 reads TGTGCCAGCAGCTTAGACTTCAGGGCTGAGCAGTACTTC. Translating it yields CASSLDFRAEQYF.

This rearrangement joins TRBV6-2 or TRBV6-3 to TRBJ2-7; 8 nucleotides agree with TRBD2. Germline CDR1 is MNHEY and CDR2 is SVGEGT. The CDR3 is 16 residues long. Unmatched junction bases numbered 8, after V lost 2 bases and J lost 2 bases. DNA of the CDR3: TGTGCCAGCAGTTACCCCGGGAGGGGGGGAGCCTACGAGCAGTACTTC. Its protein is CASSYPGRGGAYEQYF.